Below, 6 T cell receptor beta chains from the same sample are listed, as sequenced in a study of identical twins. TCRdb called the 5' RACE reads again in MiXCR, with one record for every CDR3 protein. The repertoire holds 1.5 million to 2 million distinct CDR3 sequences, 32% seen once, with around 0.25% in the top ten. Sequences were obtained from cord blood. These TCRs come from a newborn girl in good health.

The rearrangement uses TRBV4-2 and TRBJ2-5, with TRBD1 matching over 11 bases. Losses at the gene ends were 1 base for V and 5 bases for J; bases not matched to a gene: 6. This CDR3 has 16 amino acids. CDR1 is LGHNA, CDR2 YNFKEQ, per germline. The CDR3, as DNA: TGTGCCAGCAGCCAAGCCCGGACAGGGGGCGGGGAGACCCAGTACTTC. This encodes CASSQARTGGGETQYF.

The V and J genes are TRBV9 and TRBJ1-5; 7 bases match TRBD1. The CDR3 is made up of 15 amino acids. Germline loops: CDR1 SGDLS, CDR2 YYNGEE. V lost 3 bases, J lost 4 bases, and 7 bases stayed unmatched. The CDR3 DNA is TGTGCCAGCAGCGCGGGACAGCTCTTGAATCAGCCCCAGCATTTT. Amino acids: CASSAGQLLNQPQHF.

This CDR3 reads CASSLSSGTGEQPQYF. The CDR3 nucleotides read TGCGCCAGCAGCTTGTCTTCCGGGACAGGGGAGCAGCCCCAGTATTTT. The chain is built from TRBV5-1 and TRBJ1-5; 10 nucleotides match TRBD1. The tail of the sequence fits TRBJ2-3 better, so the J call may be wrong. Germline V CDR1 and CDR2: SGHRS, YFSETQ. There are 16 residues in the CDR3.

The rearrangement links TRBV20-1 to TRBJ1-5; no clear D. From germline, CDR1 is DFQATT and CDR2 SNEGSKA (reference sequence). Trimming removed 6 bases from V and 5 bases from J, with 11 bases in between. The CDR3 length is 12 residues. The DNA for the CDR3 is TGCAGTGCGGACTCTGGCTATCAGCCCCAGCATTTT. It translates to CSADSGYQPQHF.

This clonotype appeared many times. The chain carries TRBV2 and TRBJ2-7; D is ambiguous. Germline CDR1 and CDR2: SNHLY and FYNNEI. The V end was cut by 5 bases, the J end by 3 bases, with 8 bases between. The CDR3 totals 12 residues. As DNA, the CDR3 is TGTGCCAGCAGTCCGAAGGGCTACGAGCAGTACTTC. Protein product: CASSPKGYEQYF.

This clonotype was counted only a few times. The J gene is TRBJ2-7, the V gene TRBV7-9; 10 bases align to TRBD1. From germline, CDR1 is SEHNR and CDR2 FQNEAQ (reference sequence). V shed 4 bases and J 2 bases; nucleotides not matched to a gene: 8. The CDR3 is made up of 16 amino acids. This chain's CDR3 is CASSSIPGQGAYEQYF. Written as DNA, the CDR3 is TGTGCCAGCAGCTCCATCCCTGGACAGGGGGCCTACGAGCAGTACTTC.